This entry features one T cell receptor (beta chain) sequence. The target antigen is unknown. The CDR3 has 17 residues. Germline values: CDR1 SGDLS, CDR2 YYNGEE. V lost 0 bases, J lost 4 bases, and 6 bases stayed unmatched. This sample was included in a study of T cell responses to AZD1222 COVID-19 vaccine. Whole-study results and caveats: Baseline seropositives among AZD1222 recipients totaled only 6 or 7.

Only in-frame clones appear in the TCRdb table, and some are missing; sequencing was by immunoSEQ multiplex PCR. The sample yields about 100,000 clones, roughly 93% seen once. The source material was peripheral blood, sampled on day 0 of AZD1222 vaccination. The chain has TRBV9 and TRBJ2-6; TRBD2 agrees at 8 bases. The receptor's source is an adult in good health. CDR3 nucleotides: TGTGCCAGCAGCGTAGATCTAGCGGGTACGGGGGCCAACGTCCTGACTTTC. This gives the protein CASSVDLAGTGANVLTF. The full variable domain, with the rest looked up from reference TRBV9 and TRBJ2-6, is DSGVTQTPKHLITATGQRVTLRCSPRSGDLSVYWYQQSLDQGLQFLIQYYNGEERAKGNILERFSAQQFPDLHSELNLSSLELGDSALYFCASSVDLAGTGANVLTFGAGSRLTVL.